This T cell receptor beta chain was recovered during a study of radiotherapy plus CTLA-4 blockade in lung cancer. Here immunoSEQ multiplex PCR was the method, and the copy in TCRdb shows in-frame clones only, minus some. The repertoire has more than 60,000 clones, roughly three quarters of them found once; the top ten carry 2.5% to 3%. Germline V lookup: CDR1 MNHEY, CDR2 SMNVEV (reference sequence). This CDR3 is built from 13 residues. With V trimmed by 4 bases and J by 13 bases, 9 bases remained unmatched. V and J are TRBV27 and TRBJ2-2; 7 positions match TRBD1. Material: peripheral blood, obtained from a patient treated with radiotherapy plus ipilimumab. The TCR comes from a human donor with non-small cell lung cancer who had a complete response to radiotherapy plus ipilimumab. In nucleotides, the CDR3 is TGTGCCAGCAGTTCCCCCCGGGACAGAAGGCTGTTTTTT. Translation: CASSSPRDRRLFF.